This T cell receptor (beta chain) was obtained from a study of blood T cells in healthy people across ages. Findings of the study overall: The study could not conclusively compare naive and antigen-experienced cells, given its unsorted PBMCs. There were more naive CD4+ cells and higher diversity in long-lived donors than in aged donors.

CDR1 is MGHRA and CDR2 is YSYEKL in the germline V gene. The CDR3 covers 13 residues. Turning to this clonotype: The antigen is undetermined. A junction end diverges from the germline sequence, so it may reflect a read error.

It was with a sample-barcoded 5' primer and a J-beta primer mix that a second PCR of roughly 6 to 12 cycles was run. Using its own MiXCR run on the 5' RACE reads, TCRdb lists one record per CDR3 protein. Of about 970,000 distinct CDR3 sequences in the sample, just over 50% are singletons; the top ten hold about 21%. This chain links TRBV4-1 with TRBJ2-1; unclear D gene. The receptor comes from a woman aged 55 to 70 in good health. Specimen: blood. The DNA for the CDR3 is TGCGCCAGCAGCCAAGGTCACGGGTATGAGCAGTCCTTC. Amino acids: CASSQGHGYEQSF.